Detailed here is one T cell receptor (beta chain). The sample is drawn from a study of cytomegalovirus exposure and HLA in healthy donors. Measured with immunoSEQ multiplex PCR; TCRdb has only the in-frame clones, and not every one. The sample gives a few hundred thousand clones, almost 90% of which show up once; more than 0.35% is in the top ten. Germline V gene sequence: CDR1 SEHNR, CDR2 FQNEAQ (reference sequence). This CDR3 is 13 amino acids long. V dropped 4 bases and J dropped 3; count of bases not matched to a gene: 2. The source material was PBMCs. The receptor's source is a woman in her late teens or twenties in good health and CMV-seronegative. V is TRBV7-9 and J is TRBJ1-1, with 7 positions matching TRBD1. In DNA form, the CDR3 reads TGTGCCAGCAGCTCAGGGGGTTACACTGAAGCTTTCTTT. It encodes CASSSGGYTEAFF. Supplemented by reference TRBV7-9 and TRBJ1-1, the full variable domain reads DTGVSQNPRHKITKRGQNVTFRCDPISEHNRLYWYRQTLGQGPEFLTYFQNEAQLEKSRLLSDRFSAERPKGSFSTLEIQRTEQGDSAMYLCASSSGGYTEAFFGQGTRLTVV.